This is a list of T cell receptor beta chains from one sample in a study of OX40 agonist ivuxolimab in advanced cancers. Only in-frame clones appear in the TCRdb table, and some are missing; sequencing was by immunoSEQ multiplex PCR. The sample lists 31,000 or so clones, about 88% seen once, with about 22% in the top ten. The specimen comprised CD4+ or CD8+ T cells sorted from blood, sampled in a trial of the OX40 agonist ivuxolimab. The receptors here all came from an adult with an advanced solid tumor such as melanoma, head and neck, liver or kidney cancer. Both conserved end residues are trimmed from each CDR3.

J: TRBJ2-1; V: TRBV21-1; CDR3: ASSKGQDLSYNEQF
J: TRBJ2-3; V: TRBV9; CDR3: ASSVGPAGGPSTDTQY
J: TRBJ2-7; V: TRBV9; CDR3: ASSPSRGAAYEQY
J: TRBJ2-3; V: TRBV7-3; CDR3: ASSLKQGRTDTQY
J: TRBJ1-1; V: TRBV27; CDR3: ASRNSVNQPEAF
J: TRBJ1-2; V: TRBV4-3; CDR3: ASSQEARDYSYGYT
J: TRBJ2-7; V: TRBV16; CDR3: ASSQSAAILYEQY
J: TRBJ1-1; V: TRBV4-1; CDR3: ASSQVAEMNTEAF
J: TRBJ2-3; V: TRBV6-1; CDR3: ATKRRQGPDTQY
J: TRBJ2-2; V: TRBV4-1; CDR3: ASSQSIPNTGELF
J: TRBJ2-5; V: TRBV5-1; CDR3: ASSPPQTNQETQY
J: TRBJ1-4; V: TRBV9; CDR3: ASSLTGGAEKLF
J: TRBJ2-3; V: TRBV2; CDR3: ASTDLGGFSTDTQY
J: TRBJ1-1; V: TRBV6-6; CDR3: ASSGGLAEAF
J: TRBJ2-3; V: TRBV2; CDR3: ASSPVAARTDTQY
J: TRBJ2-1; V: TRBV7-3; CDR3: ASSLTSGSNEQF
J: TRBJ2-2; V: TRBV27; CDR3: ASSLAGGRTGELF
J: TRBJ2-1; V: TRBV19; CDR3: ASSPRESSYNEQF
J: TRBJ2-7; V: TRBV4-2; CDR3: ASSQAPKSYEQY
J: TRBJ1-2; V: TRBV28; CDR3: ASSFSGTGLNYGYT
J: TRBJ2-7; V: TRBV6-6; CDR3: ASSYVQSAYEQY
J: TRBJ2-3; V: TRBV5-1; CDR3: ASSPTNGGPPHTQY